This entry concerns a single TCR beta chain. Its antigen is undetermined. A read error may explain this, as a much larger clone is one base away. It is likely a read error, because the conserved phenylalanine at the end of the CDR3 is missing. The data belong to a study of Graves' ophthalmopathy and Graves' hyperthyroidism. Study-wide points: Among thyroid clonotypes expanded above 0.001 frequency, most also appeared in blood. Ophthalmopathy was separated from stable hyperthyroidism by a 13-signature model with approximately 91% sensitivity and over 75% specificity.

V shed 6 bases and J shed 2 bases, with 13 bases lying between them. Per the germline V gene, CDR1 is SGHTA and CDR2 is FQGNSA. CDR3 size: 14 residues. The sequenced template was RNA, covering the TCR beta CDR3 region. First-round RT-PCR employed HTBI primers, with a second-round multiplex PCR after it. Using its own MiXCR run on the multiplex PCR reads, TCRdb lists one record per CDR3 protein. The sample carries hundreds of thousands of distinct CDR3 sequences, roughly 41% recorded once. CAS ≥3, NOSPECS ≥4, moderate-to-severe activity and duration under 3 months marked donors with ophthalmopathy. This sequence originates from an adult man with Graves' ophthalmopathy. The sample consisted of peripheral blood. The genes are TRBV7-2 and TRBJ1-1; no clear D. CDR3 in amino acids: CASSKAEFNTEAFL. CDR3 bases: TGTGCCAGCAGTAAGGCCGAATTTAACACTGAAGCTTTCCTT.